What follows are 16 T cell receptor beta chains derived from one specimen sequenced in a study of blood T cells in healthy people across ages. Primed by a sample-barcoded 5' primer and a J-beta primer mix, a second PCR proceeded for roughly 6 to 12 cycles. Each CDR3 protein gets one entry after TCRdb re-called the 5' RACE reads with MiXCR. The table includes roughly 1.5 million distinct CDR3 sequences, about 42% detected once. The sequencing input was blood. These receptors were taken from a woman between 18 and 30 years old in good health.

The chain links TRBV7-8 to TRBJ2-7; no reliable D call. V was cut by 4 bases and J by 3 bases, with 13 bases left in between. Per germline, CDR1 SGHVS and CDR2 FQNEAQ. This CDR3 contains 14 residues. CDR3 sequence reads: CASSSRLGFYEQYF. The DNA of the CDR3 is TGTGCCAGCAGCTCCCGGTTGGGGTTCTACGAGCAGTACTTC.

In this sample, this clonotype turned up many times. A much larger clone sits a single nucleotide away, making a read error possible. The genes are TRBV20-1 and TRBJ2-5; TRBD1 or TRBD2 may be the D gene (5 bases each). The CDR3 runs 15 residues. Germline V gene lookup returns CDR1 DFQATT and CDR2 SNEGSKA (reference sequence). With 6 bases removed from V and 11 bases from J, the gap between germline ends came to 28 bases. CDR3 protein: CSAMYRRGLYNEQYF. In DNA form, the CDR3 reads TGCAGTGCCATGTATCGACGGGGCCTCTACAATGAGCAGTACTTC.

The CDR3 DNA follows: TGCAGCGTTTTAAGGGCGAGAGGCAACACTGAAGCTTTCTTT. This translates into CSVLRARGNTEAFF. This sequence joins TRBV29-1 and TRBJ1-1; unclear D gene. The CDR3 contains 14 residues. Trimming took 5 bases from V and 2 from J, leaving 15 bases between them. Germline V gives CDR1 SQVTM, CDR2 ANQGSEA.

The V gene is TRBV27, the J gene TRBJ2-1, with TRBD2 as a possible D gene (5 bases). V was trimmed by 2 bases and J by 0 bases, leaving 8 bases between them. From germline, CDR1 is MNHEY and CDR2 SMNVEV (reference sequence). This CDR3 has 15 residues. CDR3 coding DNA: TGTGCCAGCAGTTTAGACTACTTCTCCTACAATGAGCAGTTCTTC. Translating gives CASSLDYFSYNEQFF.

The chain uses TRBV2 and TRBJ1-5; D gene unclear. The germline V and J ends were trimmed by 3 bases and 7 bases, with 7 bases remaining between them. Germline loops: CDR1 SNHLY, CDR2 FYNNEI. CDR3 length equals 12 residues. CDR3 DNA: TGTGCCAGCAGTGAGAACCGCCAGCCCCAGCATTTT. This gives the protein CASSENRQPQHF.

The rearrangement joins TRBV4-1 to TRBJ1-4, with 9 positions matching TRBD1. This CDR3 is 16 amino acids long. V was pared by 3 bases and J by 4 bases, with 6 bases of the junction left unmatched. Germline-derived CDR1 and CDR2 are MGHRA and YSYEKL. The CDR3 loop is CASSQRQGDRNEKLFF. The CDR3 DNA reads TGCGCCAGCAGCCAGAGACAGGGGGACCGTAATGAAAAACTGTTTTTT.

The V and J genes are TRBV6-2 or TRBV6-3 and TRBJ2-3; D remains ambiguous. V was pared by 2 bases and J by 10 bases, with 4 bases between. This CDR3 is built from 10 residues. Looked up from germline, CDR1 is MNHEY and CDR2 is SVGEGT. CDR3 sequence: CASSYGSQYF. The DNA of the CDR3 is TGTGCCAGCAGTTACGGGTCGCAGTATTTT.

V gene TRBV4-1 combines with J gene TRBJ2-1; 12 bases map to TRBD2. Unmatched junction bases numbered 9, after V lost 0 bases and J lost 6 bases. CDR3 length: 18 amino acids. Per the germline V gene, CDR1 is MGHRA and CDR2 is YSYEKL. The CDR3 DNA sequence: TGCGCCAGCAGCCAAGAAGGGCTAGCGGGGGGGCTTATCAATGAGCAGTTCTTC. Its protein product is CASSQEGLAGGLINEQFF.

V gene TRBV4-2 combines with J gene TRBJ1-2; TRBD1 aligns across 9 bases. V was pared by 4 bases and J by 0 bases, with 6 bases of the junction left unmatched. CDR1 and CDR2 (germline): LGHNA, YNFKEQ. This CDR3 is built from 16 residues. Written as DNA, the CDR3 is TGTGCCAGCAGCCCGGACAGGGGCCGAACTAACTATGGCTACACCTTC. This codes for CASSPDRGRTNYGYTF.

This clonotype was observed a handful of times. The gene calls are TRBV20-1 and TRBJ2-1; 8 nucleotides align to TRBD1. Trimming removed 4 bases from V and 4 bases from J; junction bases left unmatched: 6. In germline, CDR1 is DFQATT, CDR2 SNEGSKA (reference sequence). This CDR3 has 14 residues. CDR3 DNA: TGCAGTGCTACAGGGGGCGCGACTTACAATGAGCAGTTCTTC. Translated: CSATGGATYNEQFF.

As concerns this clonotype: This may arise from a read error, as a much more abundant clone is one base away. The chain uses TRBV29-1 and TRBJ2-1; TRBD1 is a possible D gene (5 bases). Germline loops: CDR1 SQVTM, CDR2 ANQGSEA. The V end was cut by 3 bases, the J end by 11 bases, with 20 bases between. The CDR3 totals 14 residues. For the CDR3, the DNA is TGCAGCGTTGATAGAGCGCAGGGTTCGAATAAGCAGTTCTTC. This encodes CSVDRAQGSNKQFF.

The rearrangement uses TRBV2 and TRBJ1-6; D uncertain. V lost 4 bases and J lost 7, with 8 bases in between. The CDR3 loop spans 13 amino acids. Germline loops: CDR1 SNHLY, CDR2 FYNNEI. The CDR3 DNA follows: TGTGCCAGCAGTGCACGTTTGAATTCACCCCTCCACTTT. Residues: CASSARLNSPLHF.

This clonotype was counted ten times or more. The V and J genes are TRBV7-2 and TRBJ1-2, with D possibly TRBD1 on 5 matching bases. The germline V and J ends were trimmed by 1 base and 3 bases, with 6 bases remaining between them. This CDR3 is 13 amino acids long. CDR1 is SGHTA, CDR2 FQGNSA, per germline. The CDR3 here is CASSLGDYYGYTF. The CDR3 DNA reads TGTGCCAGCAGCTTAGGGGACTACTATGGCTACACCTTC.

The chain combines TRBV7-2 with TRBJ2-7; 9 bases map to TRBD2. V lost 5 bases and J lost 3; bases outside the gene matches: 8. Germline assignment: CDR1 SGHTA and CDR2 FQGNSA. This CDR3 has 15 amino acids. CDR3 coding DNA: TGTGCCAGCAGCGTGACTAGCGGAGCCTTCTACGAGCAGTACTTC. This codes for CASSVTSGAFYEQYF.

CDR3 coding DNA: TGTGCCAGCAGTGAACTAACCGGGTGGAACACTGAAGCTTTCTTT. Its protein is CASSELTGWNTEAFF. The V and J genes are TRBV25-1 and TRBJ1-1; D is unresolved. The CDR3 is made up of 15 amino acids. CDR1 MGHDK and CDR2 SYGVNS come from the germline V gene. Between the trimmed V and J ends, which lost 2 bases and 1 base, there was a span of 11 bases.

This clonotype was counted between two and nine times. The chain uses TRBV30 and TRBJ1-1, with D possibly being TRBD1 (5 bases). Trimming removed 2 bases at V and 0 bases at J, with 13 bases between. The CDR3 length is 15 residues. CDR1 and CDR2 (germline): GTSNPN, SVGIG (reference sequence). The CDR3 DNA reads as TGTGCCTGGAGTCGGCTCCGGGGGTTGAACACTGAAGCTTTCTTT. This translates into CAWSRLRGLNTEAFF.